These 16 T cell receptor beta chains share one sample of origin, sequenced in a study of tumor-infiltrating lymphocytes in primary liver carcinoma. Starting from 500 ng of total RNA, TCR beta cDNA was produced with a primer in the constant region. Three nested multiplex PCR rounds, a slightly modified ARM-PCR method, built the TCR beta libraries. Both of the initial two PCR rounds ran for about 9 cycles and employed TRBV1-TRBV30 forward primers alongside a C-beta reverse primer. TCRdb redid the calling of the multiplex PCR reads with MiXCR, one entry per CDR3 protein. Of about 180,000 distinct CDR3 sequences in the sample, 50% to 75% were seen once. It was unsorted whole blood that yielded blood RNA, and germline DNA was also extracted. Sequencing was carried out using peripheral blood. The receptors were sampled from a man aged 35 to 55 with primary liver carcinoma and hepatitis B virus infection.

The V and J genes are TRBV29-1 and TRBJ2-1, with D maybe TRBD1 (5 bases). V lost 6 bases, J lost 16 bases, and 31 bases lay in between. CDR1 and CDR2 from the germline V gene are SQVTM and ANQGSEA. The CDR3 is 15 residues long. The DNA for the CDR3 is TGCAGCGTGGGGCCTCCTTCCATCTCCTACAATGAACAATTCTTC. Amino acids: CSVGPPSISYNEQFF.

This clonotype turned up a few times. The genes are TRBV12-3 or TRBV12-4 and TRBJ2-2; a weak D match, TRBD1 (6 bases). V lost 6 bases to trimming and J lost 5 bases, with 10 bases between them. The CDR3 is 13 residues long. CDR3 bases: TGTGCCAGCAGGAGGGACACAACCGGGGAGCTGTTTTTT. It codes for CASRRDTTGELFF.

The chain is built from TRBV12-3 or TRBV12-4 and TRBJ2-1; 8 nucleotides agree with TRBD2. V shed 5 bases, J shed 6 bases, and the junction held 9 bases outside the gene matches. The CDR3 has 15 amino acids. The CDR3 loop reads CASSLSPSGFNEQFF. In nucleotides, the CDR3 is TGTGCCAGCAGTCTTTCCCCTAGCGGGTTCAATGAGCAGTTCTTC.

Remarks on this clonotype: The conserved final phenylalanine or tryptophan is absent from the CDR3, which likely points to a read error. The V and J genes are TRBV28 and TRBJ1-4, with D possibly matching TRBD1 (5 bases). The CDR3 totals 15 residues. Trimming removed 5 bases from V and 7 bases from J, with 17 bases in between. Looked up from germline, CDR1 is MDHEN and CDR2 is SYDVKM. The CDR3 coding sequence is TGTGCCAGCAGTCCCTACAAGGGGCATGGTGAAAAACTGTTTTCT. Protein sequence: CASSPYKGHGEKLFS.

The rearrangement links TRBV4-2 to TRBJ1-5; D remains unclear. CDR3 length: 13 amino acids. V dropped 0 bases and J dropped 7 bases, with 7 bases sitting between them. Germline V gives CDR1 LGHNA, CDR2 YNFKEQ. CDR3 sequence: CASSQDLGQPQHF. CDR3 sequence (DNA): TGTGCCAGCAGCCAAGATCTAGGGCAGCCCCAGCATTTT.

A remark on this clonotype: A clone one base away is much larger, so this may be a read error. The V call is TRBV10-3, the J call TRBJ2-1, with D maybe TRBD2 (5 bases). Germline V gives CDR1 ENHRY, CDR2 SYGVKD. This CDR3 region has 13 residues. V was cut by 3 bases and J by 10 bases, with 13 bases left in between. The CDR3 DNA is TGTGCCATCAGTGACACACGGGATCGCGAGCAGTTCTTC. It is translated as CAISDTRDREQFF.

The table lists this clonotype with a count of one. A much larger clonotype is one base distant, so this may be a read error. This rearrangement joins TRBV6-5 to TRBJ2-7, with a possible D match to TRBD2 (6 bases). Germline V gene data show CDR1 as MNHEY and CDR2 as SVGAGI. V was clipped by 2 bases and J by 3 bases, with 14 bases between them. The CDR3 loop spans 15 amino acids. Here the CDR3 DNA reads TGTGCCAGCAGTTACCGGCGGGACGGTAACTACGAGCAGTACTTC. Translating gives CASSYRRDGNYEQYF.

A note on this clonotype: No conserved phenylalanine or tryptophan is present at the end of the CDR3, so a read error is the likely explanation. The V gene is TRBV11-2, the J gene TRBJ2-5; 9 nucleotides line up with TRBD2. The CDR3 spans 17 residues. Germline loops: CDR1 SGHAT, CDR2 FQNNGV. The CDR3 region is CAISLLGAGGPWETQYL. CDR3 in DNA: TGTGCCATCAGCCTCCTAGGCGCGGGAGGGCCTTGGGAGACCCAGTACCTC.

This clonotype was detected only a few times. J is TRBJ2-1 and V is TRBV6-5, with TRBD1 matching 10 bases. V trimming: 4 bases; J trimming: 5 bases; junction bases outside the gene matches: 8. Germline values: CDR1 MNHEY, CDR2 SVGAGI. This CDR3 comprises 16 residues. The CDR3 coding sequence is TGTGCCAGCAGTTCCATCCCGGGACAGGGGAACAATGAGCAGTTCTTC. Translation gives CASSSIPGQGNNEQFF.

On this clonotype: The CDR3 carries no conserved terminal phenylalanine or tryptophan, so it likely arises from a read error. The chain uses TRBV4-2 and TRBJ2-2; unclear D gene. Germline V gene data show CDR1 as LGHNA and CDR2 as YNFKEQ. The CDR3 length is 12 residues. V was shortened by 6 bases and J by 4 bases, with 6 bases between the two germline ends. CDR3 protein: CASSLSTGELFS. The DNA for the CDR3 is TGTGCCAGCAGTCTTAGCACCGGGGAGCTGTTTTCT.

The chain links TRBV28 to TRBJ1-5; tentatively, D is TRBD1 (6 bases). There are 14 residues in the CDR3. Germline CDR1 MDHEN, CDR2 SYDVKM. Trimming cost V 10 bases and J 5 bases, with 18 bases left between them. The CDR3 loop reads CATRGPLRDQPQHF. The CDR3 DNA reads as TGTGCCACTCGGGGGCCGTTAAGGGATCAGCCCCAGCATTTT.

This clonotype was counted ten times or more. The V call is TRBV29-1, the J call TRBJ2-6; D remains unclear. Germline CDR1 reads SQVTM; CDR2 reads ANQGSEA. The CDR3 has 15 residues. Deletions cut 4 bases from V and 2 bases from J, with 12 bases between. The CDR3 coding sequence is TGCAGCGTTGCGCCGGGTAGGACTGGGGCCAACGTCCTGACTTTC. It is translated as CSVAPGRTGANVLTF.

Concerning this clonotype: Sequence at one end of the junction differs from germline and may be a read error. This chain connects TRBV11-2 to TRBJ1-1, with 12 bases that match TRBD1. CDR3 size: 18 residues. Germline loops: CDR1 SGHAT, CDR2 FQNNGV. The CDR3 DNA reads TGTGCCAGCAGCTTAGATTGGGACAGGGGGCGCCGGTACACTAAAGCTTTCTTT. Its protein is CASSLDWDRGRRYTKAFF.

The chain links TRBV13 to TRBJ1-3; perhaps TRBD1 as D (5 bases). V lost 3 bases and J 4 bases, leaving 10 bases between the germline ends. The germline V gene encodes CDR1 PRHDT and CDR2 FYEKMQ (reference sequence). The CDR3 sequence is 14 residues long. CDR3: CASSFRDAGNTIYF. The CDR3 bases are TGTGCCAGCAGCTTCAGGGACGCCGGAAACACCATATATTTT.

Many counts were recorded for this clonotype. The rearrangement links TRBV5-4 to TRBJ2-1; no clear D gene. The CDR3 sequence is 15 residues long. Looked up from germline, CDR1 is SGHNT and CDR2 is YYREEE (reference sequence). With 1 base removed from V and 5 bases from J, the gap between germline ends came to 13 bases. CDR3 amino acids: CASSLNWQAHNEQFF. The CDR3 DNA follows: TGTGCCAGCAGCTTGAATTGGCAGGCCCACAATGAGCAGTTCTTC. Using reference TRBV5-4 and TRBJ2-1 for the parts outside the CDR3, the full variable domain is ETGVTQSPTHLIKTRGQQVTLRCSSQSGHNTVSWYQQALGQGPQFIFQYYREEENGRGNFPPRFSGLQFPNYSSELNVNALELDDSALYLCASSLNWQAHNEQFFGPGTRLTVL.

This clonotype turned up a few times. This chain connects TRBV6-1 to TRBJ1-5; D is uncertain. V was clipped by 0 bases and J by 4 bases, with 19 bases between them. Germline V lookup: CDR1 MNHNS, CDR2 SASEGT. The CDR3 runs 18 residues. The CDR3 loop is CASSEANLGPRGNQPQHF. CDR3 bases: TGTGCCAGCAGTGAAGCTAACCTCGGACCTAGAGGGAATCAGCCCCAGCATTTT.